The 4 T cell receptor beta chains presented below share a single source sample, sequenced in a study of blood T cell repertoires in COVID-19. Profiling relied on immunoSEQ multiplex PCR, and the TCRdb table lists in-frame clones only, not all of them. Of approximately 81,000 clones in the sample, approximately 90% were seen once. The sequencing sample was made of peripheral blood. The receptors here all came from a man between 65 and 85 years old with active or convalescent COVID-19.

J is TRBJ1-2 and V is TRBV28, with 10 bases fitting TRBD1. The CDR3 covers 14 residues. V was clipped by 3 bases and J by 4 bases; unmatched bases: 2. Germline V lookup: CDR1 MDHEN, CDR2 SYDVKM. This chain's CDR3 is CASSLDRGTYGYTF. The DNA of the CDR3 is TGTGCCAGCAGTTTGGACAGGGGGACCTATGGCTACACCTTC.

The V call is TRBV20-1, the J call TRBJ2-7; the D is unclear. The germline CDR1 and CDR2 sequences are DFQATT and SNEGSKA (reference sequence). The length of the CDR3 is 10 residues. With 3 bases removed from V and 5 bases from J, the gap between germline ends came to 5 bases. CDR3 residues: CSASQNEQYF. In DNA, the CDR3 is TGCAGTGCTAGCCAGAACGAGCAGTACTTC.

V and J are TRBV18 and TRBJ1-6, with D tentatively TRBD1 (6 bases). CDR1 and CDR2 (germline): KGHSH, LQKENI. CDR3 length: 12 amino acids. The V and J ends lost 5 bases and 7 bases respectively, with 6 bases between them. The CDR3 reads CASSTGNSPLHF. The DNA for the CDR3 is TGTGCCAGCTCAACAGGGAATTCACCCCTCCACTTT.

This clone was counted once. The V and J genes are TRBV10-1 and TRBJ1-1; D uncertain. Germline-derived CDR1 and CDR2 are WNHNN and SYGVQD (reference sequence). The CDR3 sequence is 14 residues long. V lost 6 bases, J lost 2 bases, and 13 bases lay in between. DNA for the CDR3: TGCGCCAGCAGCGACTCCTCCCTTAACACTGAAGCTTTCTTT. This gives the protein CASSDSSLNTEAFF.